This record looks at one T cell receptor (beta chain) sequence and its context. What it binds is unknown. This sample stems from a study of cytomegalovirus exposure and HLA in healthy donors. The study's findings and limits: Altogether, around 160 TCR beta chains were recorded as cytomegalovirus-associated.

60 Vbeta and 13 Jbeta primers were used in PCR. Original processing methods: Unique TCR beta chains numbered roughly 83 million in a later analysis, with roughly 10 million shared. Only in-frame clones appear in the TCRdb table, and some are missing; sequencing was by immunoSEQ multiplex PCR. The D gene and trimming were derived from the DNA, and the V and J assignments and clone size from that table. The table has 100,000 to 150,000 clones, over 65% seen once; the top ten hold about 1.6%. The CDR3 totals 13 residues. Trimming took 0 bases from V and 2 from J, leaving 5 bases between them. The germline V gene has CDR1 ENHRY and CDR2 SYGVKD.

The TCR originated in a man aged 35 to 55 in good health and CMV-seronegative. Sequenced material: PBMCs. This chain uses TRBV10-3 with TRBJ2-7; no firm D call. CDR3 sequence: CAISESRPYEQYF. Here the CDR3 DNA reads TGTGCCATCAGTGAGTCCCGTCCCTACGAGCAGTACTTC.